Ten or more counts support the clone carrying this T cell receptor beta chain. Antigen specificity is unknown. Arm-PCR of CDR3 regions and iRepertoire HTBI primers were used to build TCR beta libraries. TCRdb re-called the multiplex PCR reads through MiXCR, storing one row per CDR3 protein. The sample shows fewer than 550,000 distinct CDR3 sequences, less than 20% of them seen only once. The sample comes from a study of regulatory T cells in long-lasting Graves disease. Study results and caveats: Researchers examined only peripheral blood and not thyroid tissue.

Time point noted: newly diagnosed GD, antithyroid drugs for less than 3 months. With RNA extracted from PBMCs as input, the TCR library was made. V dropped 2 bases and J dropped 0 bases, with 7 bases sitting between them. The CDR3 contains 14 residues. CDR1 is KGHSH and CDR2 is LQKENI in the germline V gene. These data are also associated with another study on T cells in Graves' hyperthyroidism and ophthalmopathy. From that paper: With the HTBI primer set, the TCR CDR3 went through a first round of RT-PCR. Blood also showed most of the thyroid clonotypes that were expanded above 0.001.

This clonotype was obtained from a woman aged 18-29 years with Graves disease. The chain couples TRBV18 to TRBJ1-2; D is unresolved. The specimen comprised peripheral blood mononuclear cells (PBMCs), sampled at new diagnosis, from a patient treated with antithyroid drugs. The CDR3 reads CASSPGMSNYGYTF. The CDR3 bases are TGTGCCAGCTCACCAGGGATGTCTAACTATGGCTACACCTTC. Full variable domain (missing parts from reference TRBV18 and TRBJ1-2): NAGVMQNPRHLVRRRGQEARLRCSPMKGHSHVYWYRQLPEEGLKFMVYLQKENIIDESGMPKERFSAEFPKEGPSILRIQQVVRGDSAAYFCASSPGMSNYGYTFGSGTRLTVV.